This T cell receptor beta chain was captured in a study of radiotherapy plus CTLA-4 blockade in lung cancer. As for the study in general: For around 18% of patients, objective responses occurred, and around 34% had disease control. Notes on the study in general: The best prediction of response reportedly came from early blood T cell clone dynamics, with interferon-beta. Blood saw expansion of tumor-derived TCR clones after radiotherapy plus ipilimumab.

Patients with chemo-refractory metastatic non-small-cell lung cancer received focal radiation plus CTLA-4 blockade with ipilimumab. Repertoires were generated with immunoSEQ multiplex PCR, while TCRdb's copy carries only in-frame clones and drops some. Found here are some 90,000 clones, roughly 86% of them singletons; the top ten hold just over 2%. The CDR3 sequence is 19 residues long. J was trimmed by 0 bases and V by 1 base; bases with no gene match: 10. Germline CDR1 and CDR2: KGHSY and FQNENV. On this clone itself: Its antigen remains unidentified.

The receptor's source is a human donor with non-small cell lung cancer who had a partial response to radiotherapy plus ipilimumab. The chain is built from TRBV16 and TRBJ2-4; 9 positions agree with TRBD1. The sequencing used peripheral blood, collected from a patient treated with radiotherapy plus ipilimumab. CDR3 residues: CASSQFGTGILGAKNIQYF. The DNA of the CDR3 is TGTGCCAGCAGCCAATTCGGGACAGGGATTTTAGGAGCCAAAAACATTCAGTACTTC.